This entry lists 14 T cell receptor beta chains sequenced from one sample in a study of T cell repertoires in cytomegalovirus infection. Each CDR3 protein gets one entry after TCRdb re-called the reads with MiXCR. The table shows about 680,000 distinct CDR3 sequences, with roughly a quarter occurring only once. The sequencing sample was made of CD8+ T cells from PBMCs. Source of these receptors: a human donor in good health (CMV status not recorded). Some clones in this sample may be carry-over from other donors' samples.

This clonotype was counted a few times. The chain recombines TRBV2 with TRBJ2-3; the D is unclear. This CDR3 region has 15 residues. CDR1 SNHLY and CDR2 FYNNEI come from the germline V gene. V gave up 0 bases and J gave up 1 base, with 8 bases separating them. CDR3 bases: TGTGCCAGCAGTGAAGCGCTTCGCGGCACAGATACGCAGTATTTT. Amino acids: CASSEALRGTDTQYF.

This clonotype has ten or more counts. The chain carries TRBV28 and TRBJ2-1; no definite D call. The CDR3 is made up of 13 amino acids. Germline loops: CDR1 MDHEN, CDR2 SYDVKM. V was clipped by 2 bases and J by 4 bases, with 6 bases between them. For the CDR3, the DNA is TGTGCCAGCAGTTTAAAGGGTTACAATGAGCAGTTCTTC. Amino acid sequence: CASSLKGYNEQFF.

This clonotype was seen more than once but under ten times. CDR3 amino acids: CASRHRGLSNTEAFF. Written as DNA, the CDR3 is TGTGCCAGCCGCCACAGGGGGCTTTCGAACACTGAAGCTTTCTTT. The V and J genes are TRBV28 and TRBJ1-1, with TRBD1 matching over 9 bases. In germline, CDR1 is MDHEN, CDR2 SYDVKM. The CDR3 has 15 residues. The V and J ends lost 8 bases and 1 base, in that order; junction bases with no gene match: 8.

This clonotype has a count of ten or more. V is TRBV6-5 and J is TRBJ2-5; 8 bases agree with TRBD2. J lost 1 base, V lost 4 bases, and 5 bases had no gene match. CDR3 length: 15 amino acids. Germline V gene sequence: CDR1 MNHEY, CDR2 SVGAGI. CDR3 amino acids: CASSSERGSQETQYF. CDR3 DNA: TGTGCCAGCAGTTCCGAGCGGGGGTCCCAAGAGACCCAGTACTTC.

This clonotype showed up many times. V is TRBV7-9 and J is TRBJ2-7, with D maybe TRBD2 (6 bases). This CDR3 region has 12 residues. The V end lost 5 bases, the J end lost 7 bases, and 12 bases lay between the germline ends. Germline assignment: CDR1 SEHNR and CDR2 FQNEAQ (reference sequence). CDR3 bases: TGTGCCAGCAGCCTTACGGGGGTTGAGCAGTACGTC. This gives the protein CASSLTGVEQYV.

This clonotype was observed a few times. The rearrangement joins TRBV27 to TRBJ2-5; 8 nucleotides agree with TRBD2. The CDR3 totals 16 residues. Germline assignment: CDR1 MNHEY and CDR2 SMNVEV (reference sequence). V shed 1 base, J shed 2 bases, and the junction held 6 bases outside the gene matches. DNA of the CDR3: TGTGCCAGCAGTTTATTTCCTAGCGGGTCTCAAGAGACCCAGTACTTC. As protein: CASSLFPSGSQETQYF.

This clonotype appeared a few times. CDR3 bases: TGCAGTGGTTTAGGGGTGGCTAGCGGTCGCACAGATACGCAGTATTTT. This translates into CSGLGVASGRTDTQYF. The chain joins TRBV20-1 to TRBJ2-3, with 7 bases fitting TRBD2. Germline values: CDR1 DFQATT, CDR2 SNEGSKA (reference sequence). CDR3 length: 16 residues. With 7 bases clipped from V and 1 base from J, the junction kept 14 bases outside the gene matches.

This clonotype occurred a few times. The chain joins TRBV12-5 to TRBJ1-2; TRBD1 aligns across 8 bases. Trimming at V came to 6 bases and at J to 5 bases, leaving 8 bases not matched to a gene. Germline V lookup: CDR1 LGHNT, CDR2 FRNRAP. The CDR3 runs to 14 residues. CDR3 nucleotides: TGTGCTAGTGGCTCCGGACAGGGCAGATATGGCTACACCTTC. Protein product: CASGSGQGRYGYTF.

This clonotype was seen many times. The chain has TRBV7-2 and TRBJ2-2, with TRBD2 identical over 10 bases. CDR3 size: 18 residues. CDR1 SGHTA and CDR2 FQGNSA come from the germline V gene. J was trimmed by 5 bases and V by 5 bases; bases with no gene match: 14. CDR3 sequence (DNA): TGTGCCAGCAGCCCTCATAGCGGGGGGCGGATTAGAACCGGGGAGCTGTTTTTT. It yields the protein CASSPHSGGRIRTGELFF.

There are a few counts of this clonotype. V and J are TRBV14 and TRBJ1-1; D is ambiguous. Trimming left V 0 bases short and J 6 bases short, with 11 bases between. CDR1 is SGHDN, CDR2 FVKESK, per germline. The CDR3 has 14 residues. DNA of the CDR3: TGTGCCAGCAGCCAAGACTACTTGAATTCTGAAGCTTTCTTT. Translating gives CASSQDYLNSEAFF. The full variable domain, in which reference TRBV14 and TRBJ1-1 provide the parts outside the CDR3, is EAGVTQFPSHSVIEKGQTVTLRCDPISGHDNLYWYRRVMGKEIKFLLHFVKESKQDESGMPNNRFLAERTGGTYSTLKVQPAELEDSGVYFCASSQDYLNSEAFFGQGTRLTVV.

The chain recombines TRBV7-3 with TRBJ2-4; TRBD2 aligns across 10 bases. This CDR3 region has 15 residues. The J segment lost 8 bases and the V segment lost 6 bases, leaving 10 bases of the junction unmatched. From germline, CDR1 is SGHTA and CDR2 FQGTGA. CDR3 residues: CASSQGTSAGDIQYF. In DNA, the CDR3 is TGTGCCAGCAGTCAAGGGACTAGCGCGGGTGACATTCAGTACTTC.

This chain joins TRBV20-1 and TRBJ2-5; 10 nucleotides line up with TRBD1. Per germline, CDR1 DFQATT and CDR2 SNEGSKA (reference sequence). V shed 3 bases and J 3 bases; nucleotides not matched to a gene: 10. The CDR3 is 16 amino acids. DNA for the CDR3: TGCAGTGCTAGGGGGACAGGGGAAGGTTCTGAAGAGACCCAGTACTTC. Amino acid sequence: CSARGTGEGSEETQYF.

This sequence joins TRBV6-5 and TRBJ2-1, with D uncertain. CDR3 length: 15 amino acids. V was cut by 6 bases and J by 2 bases, with 14 bases left in between. Germline V gives CDR1 MNHEY, CDR2 SVGAGI. The CDR3 DNA sequence: TGTGCCAGCAGGCCCGGCTACGCCACCTACAATGAGCAGTTCTTC. Amino acids: CASRPGYATYNEQFF.

This clonotype was recorded a few times. This chain uses TRBV6-2 or TRBV6-3 with TRBJ1-5, with 7 bases aligning to TRBD1. Germline CDR1 MNHEY, CDR2 SVGEGT. V was clipped by 2 bases and J by 7 bases; unmatched bases: 5. This CDR3 comprises 14 residues. The chain's CDR3 is CASSYDRAGQPQHF. CDR3 in DNA: TGTGCCAGCAGTTACGACAGGGCCGGGCAGCCCCAGCATTTT.